Following are 10 T cell receptor beta chains from one sample sequenced in a study of T cells after yellow fever vaccination. TCRdb passed the 5' RACE reads through MiXCR, listing each CDR3 protein once. The sample includes about 340,000 distinct CDR3 sequences, under 15% of them seen just once. The sample in question was CD4+ T cells sorted from PBMCs, obtained 15 days after the yellow fever booster vaccination. The receptor set was obtained from a man between 18 and 29 years old who received the YFV17D yellow fever vaccine.

V usage is TRBV7-3 and J usage is TRBJ2-1; D is perhaps TRBD2 (5 bases). Germline CDR1 reads SGHTA; CDR2 reads FQGTGA. The V and J ends lost 6 bases and 2 bases respectively, with 14 bases between them. The CDR3 consists of 15 residues. The CDR3 here is CASSTNDGAYNEQFF. The CDR3 DNA sequence: TGTGCCAGCAGTACTAATGACGGGGCCTACAATGAGCAGTTCTTC.

The V call is TRBV5-1, the J call TRBJ2-7; 11 bases line up with TRBD2. Germline trimming cut 3 bases from V and 2 bases from J; bases unmatched to any gene: 4. Germline assignment: CDR1 SGHRS and CDR2 YFSETQ. This CDR3 has 15 residues. The CDR3 coding sequence is TGCGCCAGCAGCTCCGGGACTAGCGGAGCCTACGAGCAGTACGTC. This translates into CASSSGTSGAYEQYV.

This chain joins TRBV3-1 and TRBJ1-1; D is unclear. The CDR3 is 13 residues long. Per the germline V gene, CDR1 is LGHDT and CDR2 is YNNKEL (reference sequence). Trimming shortened V by 4 bases and J by 3 bases, and 9 bases separated the two germline ends. The CDR3 region is CASSPRSDTEAFF. The CDR3 coding sequence is TGTGCCAGCAGCCCGCGATCGGACACTGAAGCTTTCTTT.

The V gene is TRBV7-2, the J gene TRBJ1-2; D not certain. Trimming shortened V by 5 bases and J by 4 bases, and 11 bases separated the two germline ends. This CDR3 is 13 amino acids long. Germline CDR1 and CDR2: SGHTA and FQGNSA. Here the CDR3 DNA reads TGTGCCAGCAGCCCCAGTCCAGGCTATGGCTACACCTTC. Translation: CASSPSPGYGYTF.

There are a few counts of this clonotype. The chain links TRBV7-2 to TRBJ2-1, with 8 bases lining up with TRBD1. CDR3 length: 15 amino acids. CDR1 SGHTA and CDR2 FQGNSA come from the germline V gene. V was pared by 3 bases and J by 5 bases, with 6 bases of the junction left unmatched. The CDR3 protein is CASSFDRGSHNEQFF. In DNA, the CDR3 is TGTGCCAGCAGCTTCGACAGGGGAAGCCACAATGAGCAGTTCTTC.

This clonotype has a count of ten or more. The chain carries TRBV5-6 and TRBJ2-1; D is uncertain. The CDR3 contains 13 residues. V dropped 0 bases and J dropped 5 bases, with 6 bases sitting between them. CDR1 is SGHDT, CDR2 YYEEEE, per germline. The CDR3 reads CASSLDENNEQFF. The CDR3 nucleotides are TGTGCCAGCAGCTTGGACGAGAACAATGAGCAGTTCTTC.

The rearrangement uses TRBV6-6 and TRBJ1-1, with a weak D call TRBD1 (6 bases). V lost 3 bases to trimming and J lost 8 bases, with 7 bases between them. Germline V gives CDR1 MNHNY, CDR2 SVGAGI (reference sequence). The CDR3 contains 11 residues. CDR3 region: CASSYTGEAFF. The DNA for the CDR3 is TGTGCCAGCAGTTATACAGGGGAAGCTTTCTTT.

This clonotype was picked up a small number of times. The chain links TRBV23-1 to TRBJ2-4; D could derive from TRBD1 or TRBD2 (5 bases each). TRBV23-1 is noted as an ORF with a role that remains uncertain. CDR3 length: 17 amino acids. Trimming shortened V by 1 base and J by 0 bases, and 13 bases separated the two germline ends. The CDR3 here is CASSQWGRELAKNIQYF. DNA of the CDR3: TGCGCCAGCAGTCAATGGGGACGGGAACTAGCCAAAAACATTCAGTACTTC.

This clonotype appeared a few times. The V and J genes are TRBV5-6 and TRBJ1-2, with no clear D. Per the germline V gene, CDR1 is SGHDT and CDR2 is YYEEEE. Trimming took off 2 bases at V and 8 bases at J, with 13 bases between the two ends. This CDR3 spans 13 amino acids. DNA for the CDR3: TGTGCCAGCAGCTTTCTTTCCGCCAGGGGCTACACCTTC. Protein sequence: CASSFLSARGYTF. Full variable domain (remainder filled in from reference TRBV5-6 and TRBJ1-2): DAGVTQSPTHLIKTRGQQVTLRCSPKSGHDTVSWYQQALGQGPQFIFQYYEEEERQRGNFPDRFSGHQFPNYSSELNVNALLLGDSALYLCASSFLSARGYTFGSGTRLTVV.

The CDR3 reads CASSPTLGTSNQPQHF. In nucleotides, the CDR3 is TGTGCCAGCAGCCCTACTTTAGGAACGAGCAATCAGCCCCAGCATTTT. V gene TRBV3-1 combines with J gene TRBJ1-5; D gene ambiguous. CDR3 length: 16 amino acids. CDR1 is LGHDT, CDR2 YNNKEL, per germline (reference sequence). V was cut by 4 bases and J by 1 base, with 14 bases left in between.